Detailed here is one T cell receptor beta chain. The data derive from a study of long-term antiretroviral therapy in people with HIV. With survey level as its setting, the immunoSEQ assay was v3.0. Using immunoSEQ multiplex PCR, the repertoire was profiled, and TCRdb retains in-frame clones only, with some absent. This table has 15,000 to 20,000 clones, about 80% appearing once. Trimming at V came to 4 bases and at J to 2 bases, leaving 8 bases not matched to a gene. The CDR3 runs 15 residues. The sequencing used unsorted PBMCs, collected 0.3 years before starting antiretroviral therapy. The clonotype comes from a man aged 50 or older with HIV. The chain joins TRBV5-3 to TRBJ1-1; 7 bases are shared with TRBD1. TRBV5-3 is noted as an ORF with a role that remains uncertain. DNA of the CDR3: TGTGCCAGAAGCCCACCACAGGGGTTTAACACTGAAGCTTTCTTT. This encodes CARSPPQGFNTEAFF.